This TCR beta chain was captured by sequencing in a study of blood T cell repertoires in COVID-19. Data came from immunoSEQ multiplex PCR; TCRdb stores just in-frame clones and leaves some out. The profile covers roughly 190,000 clones, with more than 70% appearing a single time and about 6.6% taken by the ten largest. This CDR3 contains 13 residues. Germline V gene sequence: CDR1 SGHRS, CDR2 YFSETQ. V trimming: 0 bases; J trimming: 7 bases; junction bases outside the gene matches: 3. The chain links TRBV5-1 to TRBJ1-1; TRBD1 aligns across 7 bases. This receptor was identified in a woman in her thirties or forties who had recovered from COVID-19. The source material was peripheral blood. The CDR3 bases are TGCGCCAGCAGCTTGGCAGGGGGAGATGAAGCTTTCTTT. It encodes CASSLAGGDEAFF.